A single sample gave rise to the 27 T cell receptor beta chains below, sequenced in a study of spatial heterogeneity in lung cancer. Time point of the sample: blood at routine non-recurrence follow-up after resection. Sequencing was performed on whole RNA extracted from tumor and nontumor lung tissue, or from frozen PBMC, and the material was left unsorted. TCRdb independently ran MiXCR on the 5' RACE reads; one entry per CDR3 protein. The sample holds approximately 50,000 distinct CDR3 sequences, under 8% seen once. Sequencing used PBMCs, obtained at follow-up. The receptor set was obtained from a female donor with early-stage non-small cell lung cancer.

This clonotype appeared a single time. Given a much more abundant clone one base away, this may be a read error. CDR3 nucleotide sequence: TGCAGTGCTAGAGACTACCAAAGCTCCTACGAGCAGCACTTC. Protein product: CSARDYQSSYEQHF. The chain carries TRBV20-1 and TRBJ2-7; D is unresolved. The CDR3 is 14 amino acids. Germline loops: CDR1 DFQATT, CDR2 SNEGSKA (reference sequence).

This clonotype was observed many times. The CDR3 DNA reads TGCGCCAGCAGTGAGGGGACTGAATCCACAGATACGCAGTATTTT. It yields the protein CASSEGTESTDTQYF. The V and J genes are TRBV10-1 and TRBJ2-3; D possibly corresponds to TRBD2 (6 bases). This CDR3 has 15 amino acids. CDR1 and CDR2 from the germline V gene are WNHNN and SYGVQD (reference sequence). V was cut by 2 bases and J by 2 bases, with 11 bases left in between.

This chain's CDR3 is CASGSSYGYTF. DNA of the CDR3: TGTGCCAGCGGGAGCAGCTATGGCTACACCTTC. This chain joins TRBV28 and TRBJ1-2; no firm D call. The V end was cut by 8 bases, the J end by 4 bases, with 8 bases between. The CDR3 loop spans 11 amino acids. CDR1 is MDHEN and CDR2 is SYDVKM in the germline V gene.

This clonotype was detected only a few times. The rearrangement links TRBV20-1 to TRBJ2-2; D might be TRBD1 (6 bases). This CDR3 has 12 residues. With 6 bases removed from V and 3 bases from J, the gap between germline ends came to 8 bases. CDR1 is DFQATT and CDR2 is SNEGSKA in the germline V gene (reference sequence). The CDR3 nucleotides read TGCAGTGCGGCAGGGGACACCGGGGAGCTGTTTTTT. It encodes CSAAGDTGELFF.

In its sample, this clonotype was seen many times. V and J are TRBV7-9 and TRBJ1-1; 10 bases agree with TRBD1. Germline lookup yields CDR1 SEHNR and CDR2 FQNEAQ (reference sequence). This CDR3 is built from 15 residues. Unmatched junction bases numbered 4, after V lost 5 bases and J lost 1 base. The CDR3 nucleotides read TGTGCCAGCAGCACAGACAGGGGGCAGAACACTGAAGCTTTCTTT. It is translated as CASSTDRGQNTEAFF.

This clonotype was observed a handful of times. This rearrangement joins TRBV29-1 to TRBJ2-2; the D gene is possibly TRBD1 (6 bases). V shed 4 bases and J shed 4 bases, with 16 bases lying between them. In germline, CDR1 is SQVTM, CDR2 ANQGSEA. The CDR3 sequence is 15 residues long. This CDR3 is CSVGRDTRSTGELFF. In DNA, the CDR3 is TGCAGCGTTGGCCGGGACACTCGGAGCACCGGGGAGCTGTTTTTT.

This clonotype was seen a handful of times. The chain employs TRBV2 and TRBJ2-5; 12 bases map to TRBD2. Germline V gene lookup returns CDR1 SNHLY and CDR2 FYNNEI. Trimming removed 6 bases from V and 4 bases from J; junction bases left unmatched: 6. The CDR3 extends over 15 amino acids. In DNA form, the CDR3 reads TGTGCCAGCAGGGCTAGCGGGGGGGCCGGAGAGACCCAGTACTTC. This translates into CASRASGGAGETQYF.

This clonotype has a count of ten or more. This chain connects TRBV7-2 to TRBJ1-2; a possible D gene is TRBD1 (5 bases). Germline values: CDR1 SGHTA, CDR2 FQGNSA. Trimming pared 5 bases from V and 2 bases from J, leaving 15 bases between. This CDR3 spans 15 amino acids. The CDR3 coding sequence is TGTGCCAGCAGCCCCGATAGACAGAGGAACTATGGCTACACCTTC. This encodes CASSPDRQRNYGYTF.

This clonotype was seen a handful of times. CDR3 sequence reads: CASSPSSGGELGEQFF. DNA of the CDR3: TGCGCCAGCAGCCCCTCTAGCGGGGGGGAGTTAGGCGAGCAGTTCTTC. The chain joins TRBV5-1 to TRBJ2-1; 12 bases agree with TRBD2. The CDR3 extends over 16 amino acids. V lost 4 bases and J lost 10; bases outside the gene matches: 12. CDR1 is SGHRS, CDR2 YFSETQ, per germline.

This clonotype was picked up many times. The chain couples TRBV6-2 or TRBV6-3 to TRBJ2-7, with 7 bases matching TRBD2. The CDR3 is made up of 16 amino acids. V lost 4 bases and J lost 5; bases outside the gene matches: 14. Germline CDR1 reads MNHEY; CDR2 reads SVGEGT. CDR3 in DNA: TGTGCCAGCAGTTTCCAACTTAACCGGGACTATAACGAGCAGTACTTC. Amino acid sequence: CASSFQLNRDYNEQYF.

V is TRBV5-1 and J is TRBJ2-2; 7 bases are a match to TRBD1. The trim removed 2 bases at V and 5 bases at J, leaving 3 bases unmatched. CDR1 and CDR2 (germline): SGHRS, YFSETQ. This CDR3 contains 14 residues. The CDR3 here is CASSFTGETGELFF. The CDR3 coding sequence is TGCGCCAGCAGCTTCACAGGGGAAACCGGGGAGCTGTTTTTT.

This clonotype was counted between two and nine times. The V and J genes are TRBV11-2 and TRBJ2-3, with 9 nucleotides matching TRBD2. The germline CDR1 and CDR2 sequences are SGHAT and FQNNGV. This CDR3 has 17 residues. With V trimmed by 6 bases and J by 4 bases, 14 bases remained unmatched. Here the CDR3 reads CASRGALAGGKADTQYF. DNA of the CDR3: TGTGCCAGCAGGGGGGCACTAGCGGGTGGAAAAGCAGATACGCAGTATTTT.

The CDR3 DNA reads as TGCAGTGCCGAGGGGGGTCGGGATCAGCCCCAGCATTTT. Protein product: CSAEGGRDQPQHF. The chain employs TRBV20-1 and TRBJ1-5; possible D gene TRBD1, 6 bases. V dropped 6 bases and J dropped 5 bases, with 14 bases sitting between them. Germline V gene data show CDR1 as DFQATT and CDR2 as SNEGSKA (reference sequence). This CDR3 region has 13 residues.

The sample holds a few counts of this clonotype. V and J are TRBV11-2 and TRBJ2-1; D is ambiguous. CDR1 SGHAT and CDR2 FQNNGV come from the germline V gene. The CDR3 is made up of 12 amino acids. Deletions cut 2 bases from V and 6 bases from J, with 5 bases between. Here the CDR3 reads CASSLSTNEQFF. As DNA, the CDR3 is TGTGCCAGCAGCTTATCGACCAATGAGCAGTTCTTC. Combining the CDR3 with reference TRBV11-2 and TRBJ2-1 gives the whole variable domain EAGVAQSPRYKIIEKRQSVAFWCNPISGHATLYWYQQILGQGPKLLIQFQNNGVVDDSQLPKDRFSAERLKGVDSTLKIQPAKLEDSAVYLCASSLSTNEQFFGPGTRLTVL.

This clonotype has a handful of counts. The chain carries TRBV6-2 or TRBV6-3 and TRBJ2-1; 7 bases map to TRBD2. Germline trimming cut 5 bases from V and 7 bases from J; bases unmatched to any gene: 8. Germline V gene data show CDR1 as MNHEY and CDR2 as SVGEGT. The CDR3 loop spans 14 amino acids. Here the CDR3 DNA reads TGTGCCAGCAGTCGGACTAGTCGGTCTAATGAGCAGTTCTTC. The encoded protein is CASSRTSRSNEQFF.

This clonotype has only a few counts. The V and J genes are TRBV5-4 and TRBJ1-3; 11 nucleotides align to TRBD1. The V gene end was trimmed by 4 bases and the J gene end by 4 bases; junction bases not matched to a gene: 7. The germline V gene has CDR1 SGHNT and CDR2 YYREEE (reference sequence). The CDR3 has 16 amino acids. CDR3 amino acids: CASSPGQGALGNTIYF. The CDR3 DNA follows: TGTGCCAGCAGCCCTGGACAGGGGGCGTTGGGAAACACCATATATTTT.

This clonotype was observed many times. The chain couples TRBV5-1 to TRBJ2-2, with a possible D match to TRBD2 (5 bases). CDR3 length: 14 residues. Per germline, CDR1 SGHRS and CDR2 YFSETQ. V dropped 0 bases and J dropped 7 bases, with 10 bases sitting between them. The CDR3 DNA follows: TGCGCCAGCAGCTTGGGCCCGGGGAGCGGGGAGCTGTTTTTT. Protein sequence: CASSLGPGSGELFF.

The V and J genes are TRBV7-9 and TRBJ1-4, with D perhaps TRBD1 (5 bases). With 5 bases removed from V and 16 bases from J, the gap between germline ends came to 17 bases. The CDR3 spans 12 residues. Per germline, CDR1 SEHNR and CDR2 FQNEAQ (reference sequence). Here the CDR3 DNA reads TGTGCCAGCAGCCTGATGACCGGGACTAAGTTTTTT. Translating it yields CASSLMTGTKFF. Full variable domain (missing parts from reference TRBV7-9 and TRBJ1-4): DTGVSQNPRHKITKRGQNVTFRCDPISEHNRLYWYRQTLGQGPEFLTYFQNEAQLEKSRLLSDRFSAERPKGSFSTLEIQRTEQGDSAMYLCASSLMTGTKFFGSGTQLSVL.

This clonotype was counted many times. The rearrangement links TRBV24-1 to TRBJ2-7, with 13 positions matching TRBD2. The ends lost 7 bases at V and 7 bases at J; junction bases unmatched: 0. CDR3 length: 12 amino acids. CDR1 and CDR2 from the germline V gene are KGHDR and SFDVKD. The CDR3 here is CATRGLAGEQYF. The CDR3 region has the DNA TGTGCCACCAGGGGACTAGCGGGAGAGCAGTACTTC.

Worth noting for this clonotype: A clone one base away is much larger, so this may be a read error. The V gene is TRBV2, the J gene TRBJ2-1; D gene uncertain. CDR3 length equals 15 residues. Trimming removed 8 bases at V and 0 bases at J, with 14 bases between. CDR1 SNHLY and CDR2 FYNNEI come from the germline V gene. This CDR3 is CASEVDLSSYNEQFF. The CDR3 nucleotides are TGTGCCAGCGAGGTCGACTTGAGCTCCTACAATGAGCAGTTCTTC.

This clonotype came up many times. V is TRBV5-1 and J is TRBJ2-3, with 8 bases lining up with TRBD2. This CDR3 contains 16 residues. V lost 0 bases, J lost 2 bases, and 5 bases stayed unmatched. Germline V gene lookup returns CDR1 SGHRS and CDR2 YFSETQ. CDR3 in DNA: TGCGCCAGCAGCTTGGCGGGACTAGGGGACACAGATACGCAGTATTTT. This codes for CASSLAGLGDTDTQYF.

This clonotype was found a few times. The CDR3 reads CASSYYPGSGGPTDTQYF. CDR3 sequence (DNA): TGTGCCAGCAGTTACTACCCGGGTAGCGGGGGGCCCACAGATACGCAGTATTTT. The rearrangement uses TRBV6-5 and TRBJ2-3, with 10 bases fitting TRBD2. V shed 1 base, J shed 2 bases, and the junction held 9 bases outside the gene matches. Germline V gene data show CDR1 as MNHEY and CDR2 as SVGAGI. The CDR3 has 18 amino acids.

The chain uses TRBV6-5 and TRBJ1-6, with TRBD1 matching over 9 bases. From germline, CDR1 is MNHEY and CDR2 SVGAGI. The CDR3 totals 20 residues. After removal of 1 base from V and 11 bases from J, the junction contained 21 bases not matched to a gene. CDR3 DNA: TGTGCCAGCAGTTACTTCGGTGGGGCCCATGGAGGGACAGGGAATACACCCCTCCACTTT. Translating gives CASSYFGGAHGGTGNTPLHF.

This clonotype was seen more than once but under ten times. The chain employs TRBV6-2 or TRBV6-3 and TRBJ1-1; D uncertain. With 4 bases removed from V and 5 bases from J, the gap between germline ends came to 14 bases. This CDR3 is 14 amino acids long. Germline assignment: CDR1 MNHEY and CDR2 SVGEGT. CDR3 region: CASSFLAAGTEAFF. Here the CDR3 DNA reads TGTGCCAGCAGTTTCTTAGCAGCGGGTACTGAAGCTTTCTTT.

This clonotype was picked up many times. The chain uses TRBV14 and TRBJ1-1; 7 bases map to TRBD1. V shed 4 bases, J shed 1 base, and the junction held 3 bases outside the gene matches. The CDR3 covers 14 residues. Germline CDR1 SGHDN, CDR2 FVKESK. CDR3 sequence (DNA): TGTGCCAGCAGCCCTAACAGGGGGAACACTGAAGCTTTCTTT. It encodes CASSPNRGNTEAFF.

With regard to this clonotype: With a much larger clone just one base away, this may be a read error. V gene TRBV6-2 or TRBV6-3 combines with J gene TRBJ2-7; 8 bases are shared with TRBD1. The germline gives CDR1 MNHEY, CDR2 SVGEGT. Trimming removed 5 bases from V and 7 bases from J; junction bases left unmatched: 13. The CDR3 length is 15 residues. This chain's CDR3 is CASSIWTGTFLEQYF. The CDR3 DNA follows: TGTGCCAGCAGTATCTGGACAGGGACGTTCTTGGAGCAGTACTTC.

This clonotype turned up a few times. V usage is TRBV5-1 and J usage is TRBJ1-1; perhaps TRBD1 as D (5 bases). V lost 0 bases, J lost 1 base, and 7 bases lay in between. CDR3 length: 14 amino acids. Per the germline V gene, CDR1 is SGHRS and CDR2 is YFSETQ. CDR3 sequence reads: CASSLGDGNTEAFF. In nucleotides, the CDR3 is TGCGCCAGCAGCTTGGGGGACGGGAACACTGAAGCTTTCTTT.